This TCR beta chain was sequenced in a study of blood T cells in healthy people across ages. The CDR3 covers 14 residues. CDR1 and CDR2 (germline): SQVTM, ANQGSEA. The V end lost 5 bases, the J end lost 0 bases, and 13 bases lay between the germline ends. A second PCR, run for about 6 to 12 cycles, used a sample-barcoded 5' primer plus a J-beta primer mix. TCRdb re-called the 5' RACE reads with MiXCR, one entry per CDR3 protein. This sample has around 800,000 distinct CDR3 sequences, with around half found just once. The sample taken for sequencing was blood. The chain recombines TRBV29-1 with TRBJ2-5; D is perhaps TRBD1 (5 bases). The origin of this receptor is a man aged 80 or over in good health. CDR3 loop: CSVPQQAYQETQYF. Written as DNA, the CDR3 is TGCAGCGTTCCACAACAGGCGTACCAAGAGACCCAGTACTTC.